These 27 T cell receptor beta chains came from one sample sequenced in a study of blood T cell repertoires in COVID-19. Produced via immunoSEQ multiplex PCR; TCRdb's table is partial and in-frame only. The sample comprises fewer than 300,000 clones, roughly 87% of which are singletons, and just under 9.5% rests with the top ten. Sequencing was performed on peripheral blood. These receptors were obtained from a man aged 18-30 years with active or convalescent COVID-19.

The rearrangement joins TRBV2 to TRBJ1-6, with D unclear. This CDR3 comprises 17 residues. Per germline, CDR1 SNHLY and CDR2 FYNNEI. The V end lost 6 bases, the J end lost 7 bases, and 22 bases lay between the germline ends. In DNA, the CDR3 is TGTGCCAGCAGAGTAGATACCGGGTTCCCGGGAAATTCACCCCTCCACTTT. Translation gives CASRVDTGFPGNSPLHF.

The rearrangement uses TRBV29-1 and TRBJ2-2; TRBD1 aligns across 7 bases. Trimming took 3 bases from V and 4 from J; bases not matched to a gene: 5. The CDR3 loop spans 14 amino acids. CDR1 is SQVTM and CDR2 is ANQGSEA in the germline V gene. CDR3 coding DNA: TGCAGCGTTGATACAGGGGTCGGCACCGGGGAGCTGTTTTTT. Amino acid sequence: CSVDTGVGTGELFF.

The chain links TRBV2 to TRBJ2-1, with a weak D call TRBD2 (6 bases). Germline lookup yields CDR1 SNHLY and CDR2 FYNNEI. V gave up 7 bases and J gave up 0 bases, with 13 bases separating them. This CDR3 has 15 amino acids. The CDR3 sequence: CASKADYLSYNEQFF. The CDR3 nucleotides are TGTGCCAGCAAAGCGGACTATCTCTCCTACAATGAGCAGTTCTTC.

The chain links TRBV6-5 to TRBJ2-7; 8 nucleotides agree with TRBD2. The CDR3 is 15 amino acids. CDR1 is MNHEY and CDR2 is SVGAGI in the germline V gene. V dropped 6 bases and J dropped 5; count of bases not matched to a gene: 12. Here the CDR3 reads CASSRPGLGNHEQYF. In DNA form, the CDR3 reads TGTGCCAGCAGCCGCCCGGGACTAGGCAACCACGAGCAGTACTTC.

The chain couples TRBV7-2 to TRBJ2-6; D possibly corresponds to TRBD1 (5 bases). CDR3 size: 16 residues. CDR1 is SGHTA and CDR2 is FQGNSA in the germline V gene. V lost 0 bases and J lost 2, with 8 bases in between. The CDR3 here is CASSLALGAGANVLTF. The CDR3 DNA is TGTGCCAGCAGCTTAGCGTTAGGGGCTGGGGCCAACGTCCTGACTTTC.

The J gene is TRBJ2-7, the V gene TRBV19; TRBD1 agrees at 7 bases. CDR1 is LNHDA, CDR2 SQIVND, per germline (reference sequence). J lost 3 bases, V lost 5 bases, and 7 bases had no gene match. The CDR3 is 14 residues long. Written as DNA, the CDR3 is TGTGCCAGTAGTGATCCAGGGGGTAGCTACGAGCAGTACTTC. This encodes CASSDPGGSYEQYF.

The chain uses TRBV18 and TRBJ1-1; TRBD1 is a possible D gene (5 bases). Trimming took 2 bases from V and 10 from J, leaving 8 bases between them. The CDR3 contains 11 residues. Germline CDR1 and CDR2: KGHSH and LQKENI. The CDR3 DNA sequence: TGTGCCAGCTCACCAGGGGGGGTAGCTTTCTTT. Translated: CASSPGGVAFF.

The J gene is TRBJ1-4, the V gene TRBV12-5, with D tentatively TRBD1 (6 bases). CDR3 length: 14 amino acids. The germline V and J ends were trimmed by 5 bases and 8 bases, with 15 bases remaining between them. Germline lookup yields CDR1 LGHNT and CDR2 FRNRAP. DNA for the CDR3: TGTGCTAGTGGTCCCCTTACAGGGTCAGAAAAACTGTTTTTT. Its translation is CASGPLTGSEKLFF.

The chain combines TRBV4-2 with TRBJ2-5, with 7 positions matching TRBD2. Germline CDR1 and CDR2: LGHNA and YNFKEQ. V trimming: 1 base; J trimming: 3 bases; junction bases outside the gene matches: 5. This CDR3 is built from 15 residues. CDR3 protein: CASSQGWGGEETQYF. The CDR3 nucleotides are TGTGCCAGCAGCCAAGGATGGGGAGGGGAAGAGACCCAGTACTTC.

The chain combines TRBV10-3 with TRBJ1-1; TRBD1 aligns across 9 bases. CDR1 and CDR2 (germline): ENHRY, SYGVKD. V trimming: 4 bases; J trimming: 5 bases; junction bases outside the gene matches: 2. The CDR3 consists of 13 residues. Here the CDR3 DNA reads TGTGCCATCAGTGGGACAGGGGAAACTGAAGCTTTCTTT. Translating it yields CAISGTGETEAFF.

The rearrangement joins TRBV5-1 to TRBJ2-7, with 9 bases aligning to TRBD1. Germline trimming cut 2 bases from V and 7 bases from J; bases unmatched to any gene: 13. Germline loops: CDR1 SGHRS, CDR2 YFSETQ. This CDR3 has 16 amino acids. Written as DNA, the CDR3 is TGCGCCAGCAGCTTAGAAACCGGGACAGGGATGCGGGAGCAGTACTTC. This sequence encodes CASSLETGTGMREQYF.

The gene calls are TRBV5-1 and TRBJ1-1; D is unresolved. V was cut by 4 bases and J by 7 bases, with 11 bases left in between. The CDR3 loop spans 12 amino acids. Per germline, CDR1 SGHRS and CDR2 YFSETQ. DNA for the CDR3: TGCGCCAGCAGCCTTGTGGGCTATGAAGCTTTCTTT. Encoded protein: CASSLVGYEAFF.

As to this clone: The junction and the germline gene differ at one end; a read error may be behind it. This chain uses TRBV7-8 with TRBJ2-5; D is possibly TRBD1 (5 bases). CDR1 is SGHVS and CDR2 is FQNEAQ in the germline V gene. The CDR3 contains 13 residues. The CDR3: CASTLDRRETQYF. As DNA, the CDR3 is TGTGCCAGCACCTTAGACAGAAGGGAGACCCAGTACTTC.

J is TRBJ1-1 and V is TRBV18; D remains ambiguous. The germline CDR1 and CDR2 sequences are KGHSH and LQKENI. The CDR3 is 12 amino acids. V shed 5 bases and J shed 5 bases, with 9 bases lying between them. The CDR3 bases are TGTGCCAGCTCAGAGAGCTTTACTGAAGCTTTCTTT. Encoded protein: CASSESFTEAFF.

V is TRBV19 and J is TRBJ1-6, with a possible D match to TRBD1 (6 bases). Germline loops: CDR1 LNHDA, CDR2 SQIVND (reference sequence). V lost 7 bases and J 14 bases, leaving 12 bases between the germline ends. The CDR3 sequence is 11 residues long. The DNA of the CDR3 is TGTGCCAGTAAGGACAGTCGTTCCCTCCACTTT. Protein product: CASKDSRSLHF. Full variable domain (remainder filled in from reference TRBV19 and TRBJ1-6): DGGITQSPKYLFRKEGQNVTLSCEQNLNHDAMYWYRQDPGQGLRLIYYSQIVNDFQKGDIAEGYSVSREKKESFPLTVTSAQKNPTAFYLCASKDSRSLHFGNGTRLTVT.

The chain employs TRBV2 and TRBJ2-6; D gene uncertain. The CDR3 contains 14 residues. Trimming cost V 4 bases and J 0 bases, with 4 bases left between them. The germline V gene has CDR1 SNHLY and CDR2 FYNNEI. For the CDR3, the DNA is TGTGCCAGCAGTGCCCTCTCTGGGGCCAACGTCCTGACTTTC. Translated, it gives CASSALSGANVLTF.

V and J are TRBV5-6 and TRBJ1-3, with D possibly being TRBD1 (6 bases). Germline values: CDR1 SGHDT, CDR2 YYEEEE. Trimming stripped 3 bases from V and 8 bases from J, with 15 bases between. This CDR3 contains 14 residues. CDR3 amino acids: CASSSTGTQDTIYF. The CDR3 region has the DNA TGTGCCAGCAGCTCGACCGGGACACAAGACACCATATATTTT.

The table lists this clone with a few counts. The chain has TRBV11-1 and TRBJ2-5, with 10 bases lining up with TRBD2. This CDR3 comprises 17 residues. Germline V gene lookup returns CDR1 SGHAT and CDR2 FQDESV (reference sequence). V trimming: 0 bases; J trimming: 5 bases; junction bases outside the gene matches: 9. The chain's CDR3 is CASSLAALAGDVETQYF. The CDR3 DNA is TGTGCCAGCAGCTTAGCTGCCCTAGCGGGGGACGTCGAGACCCAGTACTTC.

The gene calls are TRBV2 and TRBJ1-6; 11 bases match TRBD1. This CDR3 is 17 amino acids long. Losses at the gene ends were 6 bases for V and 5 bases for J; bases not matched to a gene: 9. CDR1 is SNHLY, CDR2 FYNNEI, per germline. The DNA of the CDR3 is TGTGCCAGCAGGCGACCCGGACAGGGGGCTCATAATTCACCCCTCCACTTT. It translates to CASRRPGQGAHNSPLHF.

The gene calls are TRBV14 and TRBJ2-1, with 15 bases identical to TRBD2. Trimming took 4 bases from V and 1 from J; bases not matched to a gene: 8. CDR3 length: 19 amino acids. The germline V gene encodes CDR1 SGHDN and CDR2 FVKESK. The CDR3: CASSPGLAGGQISYNEQFF. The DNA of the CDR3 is TGTGCCAGCAGCCCAGGACTAGCGGGGGGGCAAATTTCCTACAATGAGCAGTTCTTC.

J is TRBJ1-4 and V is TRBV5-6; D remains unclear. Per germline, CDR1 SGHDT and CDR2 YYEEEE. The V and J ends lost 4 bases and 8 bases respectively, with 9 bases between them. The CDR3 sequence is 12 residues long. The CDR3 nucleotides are TGTGCCAGCAGCCAAACACCAGAAAAACTGTTTTTT. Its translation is CASSQTPEKLFF. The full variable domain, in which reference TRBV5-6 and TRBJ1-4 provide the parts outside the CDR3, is DAGVTQSPTHLIKTRGQQVTLRCSPKSGHDTVSWYQQALGQGPQFIFQYYEEEERQRGNFPDRFSGHQFPNYSSELNVNALLLGDSALYLCASSQTPEKLFFGSGTQLSVL.

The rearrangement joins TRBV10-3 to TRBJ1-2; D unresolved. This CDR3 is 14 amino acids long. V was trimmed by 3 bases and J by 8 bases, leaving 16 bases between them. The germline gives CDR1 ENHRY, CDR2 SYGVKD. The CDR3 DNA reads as TGTGCCATCAGTGACCCCGCGGAGGGCGGGGGCTACACCTTC. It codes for CAISDPAEGGGYTF.

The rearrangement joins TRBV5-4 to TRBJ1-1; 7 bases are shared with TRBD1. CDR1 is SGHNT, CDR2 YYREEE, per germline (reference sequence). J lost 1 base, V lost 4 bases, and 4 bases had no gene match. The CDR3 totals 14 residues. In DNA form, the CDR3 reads TGTGCCAGCAGCGAGACAGGGCCGAACACTGAAGCTTTCTTT. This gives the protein CASSETGPNTEAFF.

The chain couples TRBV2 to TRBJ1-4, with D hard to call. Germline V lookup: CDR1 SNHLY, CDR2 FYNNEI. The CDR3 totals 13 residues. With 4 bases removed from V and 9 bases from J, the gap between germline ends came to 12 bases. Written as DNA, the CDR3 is TGTGCCAGCAGTGCCTCGATCAACAAAAAACTGTTTTTT. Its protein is CASSASINKKLFF.

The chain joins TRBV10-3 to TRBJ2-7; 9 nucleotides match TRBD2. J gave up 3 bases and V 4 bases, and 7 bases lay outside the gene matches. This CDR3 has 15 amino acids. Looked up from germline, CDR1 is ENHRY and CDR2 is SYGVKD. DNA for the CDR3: TGTGCCATCAGTGGAGGCGGGGGGGCCAGCTACGAGCAGTACTTC. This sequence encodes CAISGGGGASYEQYF.

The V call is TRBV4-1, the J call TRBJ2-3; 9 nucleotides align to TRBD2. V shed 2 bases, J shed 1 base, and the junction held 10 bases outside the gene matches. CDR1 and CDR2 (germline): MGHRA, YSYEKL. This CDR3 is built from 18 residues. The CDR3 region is CASSQNGIAGARTDTQYF. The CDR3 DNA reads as TGCGCCAGCAGCCAAAACGGAATAGCGGGGGCCCGCACAGATACGCAGTATTTT.

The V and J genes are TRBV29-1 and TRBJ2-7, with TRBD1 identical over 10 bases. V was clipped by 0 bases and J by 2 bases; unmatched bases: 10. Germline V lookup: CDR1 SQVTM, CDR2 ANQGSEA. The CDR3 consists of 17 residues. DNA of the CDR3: TGCAGCGTTGAAGAAGGGACAGGGGAGTGGACTCCCTACGAGCAGTACTTC. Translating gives CSVEEGTGEWTPYEQYF.